These 26 T cell receptor beta chains originate from one sample sequenced in a study of blood T cell repertoires in COVID-19. Using immunoSEQ multiplex PCR, the repertoire was profiled, and TCRdb retains in-frame clones only, with some absent. The sample shows 11,000 to 15,000 clones, approximately 90% of them seen only once. The specimen sequenced was peripheral blood. These receptors all come from a human donor in a cohort sampled during active COVID-19.

The V gene is TRBV7-9, the J gene TRBJ2-7; the match to TRBD1 covers 9 bases. Germline V lookup: CDR1 SEHNR, CDR2 FQNEAQ (reference sequence). The ends lost 3 bases at V and 3 bases at J; junction bases unmatched: 3. The CDR3 contains 14 residues. The CDR3 nucleotides read TGTGCCAGCAGCTTTCGACAGGGGGGCTACGAGCAGTACTTC. Protein: CASSFRQGGYEQYF.

The V call is TRBV19, the J call TRBJ2-7; the match to TRBD1 covers 7 bases. The ends lost 5 bases at V and 2 bases at J; junction bases unmatched: 6. The CDR3 covers 14 residues. Germline V gene data show CDR1 as LNHDA and CDR2 as SQIVND (reference sequence). In DNA, the CDR3 is TGTGCCAGTAGTCCCAGACAGGGAGCCTACGAGCAGTACTTC. Residues: CASSPRQGAYEQYF.

This rearrangement joins TRBV6-2 or TRBV6-3 to TRBJ2-3; D is uncertain. The CDR3 has 12 residues. V lost 4 bases, J lost 2 bases, and 4 bases lay in between. Germline CDR1 MNHEY, CDR2 SVGEGT. This chain's CDR3 is CASSSVTDTQYF. For the CDR3, the DNA is TGTGCCAGCAGTTCCGTCACAGATACGCAGTATTTT.

The chain carries TRBV9 and TRBJ2-5, with 12 nucleotides matching TRBD2. The CDR3 runs to 17 residues. Trimming at V came to 3 bases and at J to 1 base, leaving 7 bases not matched to a gene. Per germline, CDR1 SGDLS and CDR2 YYNGEE. The CDR3 DNA reads TGTGCCAGCAGCGCGGGGGGACTAGCGGGCCTCCAAGAGACCCAGTACTTC. Its protein product is CASSAGGLAGLQETQYF.

This CDR3 reads CASSLVGTGELFF. The CDR3 DNA sequence: TGCGCCAGCAGCTTGGTCGGCACCGGGGAGCTGTTTTTT. V is TRBV5-1 and J is TRBJ2-2; D remains ambiguous. From germline, CDR1 is SGHRS and CDR2 YFSETQ. This CDR3 has 13 amino acids. The ends were cut back, 0 bases at V and 4 bases at J, with 4 bases in the middle. Together with reference TRBV5-1 and TRBJ2-2, the CDR3 gives the full variable domain: KAGVTQTPRYLIKTRGQQVTLSCSPISGHRSVSWYQQTPGQGLQFLFEYFSETQRNKGNFPGRFSGRQFSNSRSEMNVSTLELGDSALYLCASSLVGTGELFFGEGSRLTVL.

This rearrangement joins TRBV12-3 or TRBV12-4 to TRBJ1-1; D ambiguous. V shed 6 bases and J shed 5 bases, with 13 bases lying between them. The CDR3 has 13 amino acids. The CDR3 bases are TGTGCCAGCAGAATACGGTGGGCAACTGAAGCTTTCTTT. Amino acid sequence: CASRIRWATEAFF.

The V gene is TRBV6-5, the J gene TRBJ2-5; TRBD2 aligns across 9 bases. Germline V lookup: CDR1 MNHEY, CDR2 SVGAGI. V lost 4 bases to trimming and J lost 4 bases; unmatched junction nucleotides: 7. This CDR3 region has 15 residues. CDR3 sequence (DNA): TGTGCCAGCAGTTTGGGCGGGGGGGCCCCAGAGACCCAGTACTTC. It translates to CASSLGGGAPETQYF.

This chain uses TRBV11-2 with TRBJ2-7, with D possibly matching TRBD2 (7 bases). Trimming cost V 4 bases and J 2 bases, with 12 bases left between them. Per germline, CDR1 SGHAT and CDR2 FQNNGV. This CDR3 spans 14 amino acids. The DNA for the CDR3 is TGTGCCAGCAGCTCCCCGGGGGGCGCCTACGAGCAGTACTTC. As protein: CASSSPGGAYEQYF.

The chain is built from TRBV4-3 and TRBJ2-7, with TRBD1 matching over 9 bases. V shed 1 base and J 6 bases; nucleotides not matched to a gene: 4. Germline CDR1 and CDR2: LGHNA and YSLEER. The CDR3 extends over 14 amino acids. The CDR3 reads CASSQGGQGGEQYF. The CDR3 DNA is TGCGCCAGCAGCCAAGGGGGACAGGGAGGCGAGCAGTACTTC.

The rearrangement joins TRBV7-8 to TRBJ2-1, with 10 bases matching TRBD2. V shed 3 bases, J shed 9 bases, and the junction held 8 bases outside the gene matches. Germline loops: CDR1 SGHVS, CDR2 FQNEAQ. The CDR3 consists of 15 residues. CDR3 sequence: CASSLGLAGASEQFF. CDR3 coding DNA: TGTGCCAGCAGCTTGGGTCTAGCGGGAGCCAGTGAGCAGTTCTTC.

The V and J genes are TRBV18 and TRBJ1-1, with D uncertain. The CDR3 is 14 amino acids. V lost 3 bases and J lost 7, with 15 bases in between. Germline assignment: CDR1 KGHSH and CDR2 LQKENI. The CDR3 here is CASSPGSRGNEAFF. CDR3 sequence (DNA): TGTGCCAGCTCACCTGGGTCCCGCGGGAATGAAGCTTTCTTT.

This clone was observed a handful of times. The chain couples TRBV6-5 to TRBJ1-4; 9 bases line up with TRBD1. V dropped 6 bases and J dropped 6; count of bases not matched to a gene: 5. CDR3 size: 14 residues. The V gene's germline CDR1 is MNHEY and CDR2 SVGAGI. The CDR3: CASSHRGLDEKLFF. Here the CDR3 DNA reads TGTGCCAGCAGCCACAGGGGGCTAGATGAAAAACTGTTTTTT.

The chain combines TRBV5-1 with TRBJ1-5; 7 nucleotides agree with TRBD1. V shed 4 bases, J shed 1 base, and the junction held 5 bases outside the gene matches. Per the germline V gene, CDR1 is SGHRS and CDR2 is YFSETQ. This CDR3 has 15 amino acids. Here the CDR3 DNA reads TGCGCCAGCAGCCCTGGACAGGAGAGCAATCAGCCCCAGCATTTT. Its translation is CASSPGQESNQPQHF.

This clone was recorded a few times. This chain connects TRBV5-1 to TRBJ2-5; 14 nucleotides align to TRBD2. CDR1 SGHRS and CDR2 YFSETQ come from the germline V gene. V lost 4 bases to trimming and J lost 5 bases; unmatched junction nucleotides: 10. The CDR3 totals 17 residues. CDR3 DNA: TGCGCCAGCAGCCCCGGACTAGCGGGGGGTACCGGGGAGACCCAGTACTTC. Amino acids: CASSPGLAGGTGETQYF. Supplemented by reference TRBV5-1 and TRBJ2-5, the full variable domain reads KAGVTQTPRYLIKTRGQQVTLSCSPISGHRSVSWYQQTPGQGLQFLFEYFSETQRNKGNFPGRFSGRQFSNSRSEMNVSTLELGDSALYLCASSPGLAGGTGETQYFGPGTRLLVL.

The chain is built from TRBV30 and TRBJ2-6, with a possible D match to TRBD1 (5 bases). Germline assignment: CDR1 GTSNPN and CDR2 SVGIG (reference sequence). The CDR3 consists of 14 residues. V was cut by 5 bases and J by 1 base, with 9 bases left in between. CDR3 region: CAWERGSGANVLTF. CDR3 sequence (DNA): TGTGCCTGGGAAAGGGGTTCTGGGGCCAACGTCCTGACTTTC. Looking up the rest from reference TRBV30 and TRBJ2-6 gives the full variable domain: SQTIHQWPATLVQPVGSPLSLECTVEGTSNPNLYWYRQAAGRGLQLLFYSVGIGQISSEVPQNLSASRPQDRQFILSSKKLLLSDSGFYLCAWERGSGANVLTFGAGSRLTVL.

V usage is TRBV3-1 (or the pseudogene TRBV3-2) and J usage is TRBJ1-2; D is unresolved. V was cut by 1 base and J by 3 bases, with 9 bases left in between. This CDR3 has 14 residues. Per the germline V gene, CDR1 is LGHDT and CDR2 is YNNKEL (reference sequence). CDR3 nucleotide sequence: TGTGCCAGCAGCCAAGTTGCGGAGGACTATGGCTACACCTTC. Translated: CASSQVAEDYGYTF.

A few counts support this clone. This chain connects TRBV19 to TRBJ1-5, with a tentative D call TRBD1 (6 bases). V shed 5 bases and J shed 3 bases, with 11 bases lying between them. The CDR3 contains 14 residues. Germline V gene lookup returns CDR1 LNHDA and CDR2 SQIVND (reference sequence). The CDR3 protein is CASSSWTDNQPQHF. CDR3 DNA: TGTGCCAGTAGTTCTTGGACAGACAATCAGCCCCAGCATTTT.

The chain couples TRBV19 to TRBJ2-3; 7 bases match TRBD1. This CDR3 has 13 residues. The V gene end was trimmed by 8 bases and the J gene end by 2 bases; junction bases not matched to a gene: 4. Germline CDR1 is LNHDA and CDR2 is SQIVND (reference sequence). The CDR3 sequence: CASGGQFTDTQYF. The CDR3 DNA sequence: TGTGCCAGTGGGGGACAGTTCACAGATACGCAGTATTTT.

The chain links TRBV20-1 to TRBJ2-7; D remains ambiguous. V was trimmed by 3 bases and J by 3 bases, leaving 6 bases between them. The germline CDR1 and CDR2 sequences are DFQATT and SNEGSKA (reference sequence). This CDR3 region has 11 residues. CDR3 in amino acids: CSASDGYEQYF. The DNA for the CDR3 is TGCAGTGCTAGTGACGGCTACGAGCAGTACTTC.

The chain joins TRBV11-2 to TRBJ2-1, with TRBD1 matching over 8 bases. This CDR3 spans 15 amino acids. Trimming removed 6 bases from V and 9 bases from J; junction bases left unmatched: 13. In germline, CDR1 is SGHAT, CDR2 FQNNGV. CDR3 in DNA: TGTGCCAGCAGTAGGGACAGGTCATCCTTCGGTGAGCAGTTCTTC. Amino acid sequence: CASSRDRSSFGEQFF.

The chain uses TRBV12-3 or TRBV12-4 and TRBJ1-4, with D perhaps TRBD1 (5 bases). The CDR3 length is 13 residues. The germline V and J ends were trimmed by 5 bases and 4 bases, with 8 bases remaining between them. In DNA, the CDR3 is TGTGCCAGCAGTGACAGCAATAATGAAAAACTGTTTTTT. Its protein product is CASSDSNNEKLFF.

The chain carries TRBV24-1 and TRBJ2-1; 9 bases are shared with TRBD2. CDR1 KGHDR and CDR2 SFDVKD come from the germline V gene. V lost 4 bases and J lost 10; bases outside the gene matches: 13. This CDR3 spans 16 amino acids. The CDR3 spells CATSDPRPTSGKEQFF. The CDR3 DNA reads TGTGCCACCAGTGACCCTCGCCCGACTAGCGGAAAAGAGCAGTTCTTC.

V usage is TRBV9 and J usage is TRBJ2-7; D not certain. CDR3 length: 12 residues. V was trimmed by 4 bases and J by 6 bases, leaving 11 bases between them. Per the germline V gene, CDR1 is SGDLS and CDR2 is YYNGEE. The CDR3 bases are TGTGCCAGCAGCCTGGAGTTGGGCGAGCAGTACTTC. This encodes CASSLELGEQYF.

In its sample, this clone was seen a few times. The chain combines TRBV4-1 with TRBJ1-2, with D possibly being TRBD1 (6 bases). V lost 4 bases to trimming and J lost 3 bases, with 12 bases between them. CDR1 is MGHRA, CDR2 YSYEKL, per germline. The CDR3 covers 14 residues. The CDR3 reads CASSPDGQYYGYTF. The CDR3, as DNA: TGCGCCAGCAGCCCGGATGGACAGTACTATGGCTACACCTTC.

The chain couples TRBV19 to TRBJ1-4, with 10 nucleotides matching TRBD1. The germline gives CDR1 LNHDA, CDR2 SQIVND (reference sequence). V shed 3 bases, J shed 6 bases, and the junction held 4 bases outside the gene matches. This CDR3 comprises 15 residues. CDR3 region: CASSMRDRGYEKLFF. As DNA, the CDR3 is TGTGCCAGTAGTATGAGGGACAGGGGTTATGAAAAACTGTTTTTT.

This chain uses TRBV5-4 with TRBJ1-3, with TRBD1 matching over 8 bases. CDR1 and CDR2 (germline): SGHNT, YYREEE (reference sequence). The CDR3 consists of 14 residues. Trimming at V came to 4 bases and at J to 1 base, leaving 1 base not matched to a gene. The CDR3 DNA reads TGTGCCAGCAGCCGGACAGGGTCTGGAAACACCATATATTTT. Its translation is CASSRTGSGNTIYF. Using reference TRBV5-4 and TRBJ1-3 for the parts outside the CDR3, the full variable domain is ETGVTQSPTHLIKTRGQQVTLRCSSQSGHNTVSWYQQALGQGPQFIFQYYREEENGRGNFPPRFSGLQFPNYSSELNVNALELDDSALYLCASSRTGSGNTIYFGEGSWLTVV.